These T cell receptor beta chains were read from a single sample in a study of cytomegalovirus exposure and HLA in healthy donors. The method was immunoSEQ multiplex PCR; TCRdb's version includes in-frame clones alone and lacks a portion of them. The data contain 100,000 or so clones, 81% of them seen just once; the ten biggest clones take up around 10%. Sample: PBMCs. These receptors were taken from a human donor in good health. The conserved cysteine and the conserved F or W are not part of the CDR3 here. A D gene is named only where the DNA matches it firmly.

V	D	CDR3
TRBV7-2	TRBD1	ASSNQPGQEGYEQY
TRBV5-1	NA	ASSLQGPKETQY
TRBV5-4	NA	ASSLQGYEQY
TRBV29-1	NA	SVSGSYGYT
TRBV5-5	NA	ASSFSTGNTGELF
TRBV9	NA	ASSARMDFRTDTQY
TRBV2	NA	ASSPIETQY
TRBV7-6	TRBD1	ASSLEVTGAPRSEQY
TRBV5-1	NA	ASSLARLGATEAF
TRBV29-1	NA	SVERQGETQY
TRBV19	TRBD1	ASSISGTGALDTQY
TRBV18	TRBD2	ASSATSGSGLSYNEQF
TRBV6-5	TRBD1	ASSSPRTGKGNEQF